This T cell receptor beta chain was found in a study of cytomegalovirus exposure and HLA in healthy donors. Researchers ran the PCR with 60 Vbeta and 13 Jbeta primers. TCRdb's copy holds only in-frame clones and misses some; the assay was immunoSEQ multiplex PCR. The data contain about 170,000 clones, under 85% of them singletons. The sequenced sample consisted of PBMCs. The receptor was derived from a woman aged 18-29 years in good health and CMV-seropositive.

The CDR3: CASSPNRGSEKLFF. The CDR3 region has the DNA TGTGCCAGCAGCCCTAACAGGGGTAGTGAAAAACTGTTTTTT. This chain uses TRBV4-2 with TRBJ1-4, with 7 bases lining up with TRBD1. The V gene end was trimmed by 4 bases and the J gene end by 7 bases; junction bases not matched to a gene: 6. This CDR3 comprises 14 residues. CDR1 and CDR2 from the germline V gene are LGHNA and YNFKEQ.